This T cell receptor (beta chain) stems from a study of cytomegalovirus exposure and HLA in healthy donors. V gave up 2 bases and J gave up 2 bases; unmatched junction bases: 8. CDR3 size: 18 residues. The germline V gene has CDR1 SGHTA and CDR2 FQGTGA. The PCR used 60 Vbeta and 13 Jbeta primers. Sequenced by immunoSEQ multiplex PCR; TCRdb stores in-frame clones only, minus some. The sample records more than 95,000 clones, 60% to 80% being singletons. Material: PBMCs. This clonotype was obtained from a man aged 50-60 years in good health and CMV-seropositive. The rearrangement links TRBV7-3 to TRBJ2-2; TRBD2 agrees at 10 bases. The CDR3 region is CASSLSPTSGINTGELFF. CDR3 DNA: TGTGCCAGCAGCTTATCGCCTACTAGCGGGATAAACACCGGGGAGCTGTTTTTT.